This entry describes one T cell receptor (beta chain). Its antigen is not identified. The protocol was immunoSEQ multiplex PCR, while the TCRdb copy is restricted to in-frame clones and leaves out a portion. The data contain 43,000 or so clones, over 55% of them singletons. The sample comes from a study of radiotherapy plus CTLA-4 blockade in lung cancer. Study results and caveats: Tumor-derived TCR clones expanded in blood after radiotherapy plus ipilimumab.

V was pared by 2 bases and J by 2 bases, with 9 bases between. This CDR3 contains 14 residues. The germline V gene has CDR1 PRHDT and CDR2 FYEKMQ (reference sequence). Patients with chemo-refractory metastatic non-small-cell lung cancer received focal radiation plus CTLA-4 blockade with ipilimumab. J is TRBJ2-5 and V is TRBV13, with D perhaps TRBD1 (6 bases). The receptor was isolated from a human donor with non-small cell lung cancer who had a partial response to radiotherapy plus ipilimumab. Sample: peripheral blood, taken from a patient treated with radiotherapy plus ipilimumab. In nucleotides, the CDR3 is TGTGCCAGCAGCTTACGGACAGCACAAGAGACCCAGTACTTC. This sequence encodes CASSLRTAQETQYF.